This T cell receptor (beta chain) was captured in a study of control samples from healthy donors and cancer patients. Sequencing was performed with immunoSEQ multiplex PCR; in TCRdb, only in-frame clones are kept and a portion is missing. The sample consists of approximately 87,000 clones, approximately 94% of them appearing once. This CDR3 has 14 residues. Germline CDR1 reads MNHEY; CDR2 reads SVGEGT. V lost 2 bases to trimming and J lost 6 bases; unmatched junction nucleotides: 6. Specimen: PBMCs. This sequence was found in a woman aged 40 to 50 with lung cancer. The V gene is TRBV6-2 or TRBV6-3, the J gene TRBJ1-1; 7 positions match TRBD1. As DNA, the CDR3 is TGTGCCAGCAGTTACCGGGCAGGGGGACCTGAAGCTTTCTTT. This gives the protein CASSYRAGGPEAFF.